This TCR beta chain was obtained from a study of identical twins. CDR3 length equals 13 residues. Germline CDR1 ENHRY, CDR2 SYGVKD. The V segment lost 6 bases and the J segment 0 bases; nucleotides outside the gene matches: 1. A remark on this clonotype: A much larger clone lies a single base off, so this may be a read error.

TCRdb re-called the 5' RACE reads with MiXCR, one entry per CDR3 protein. The sample consists of 430,000 or so distinct CDR3 sequences, around 24% of them appearing once. This same sample was also taken into another study, of T cells expressing NK-cell markers. That study reports: Sorted CD3+CD56+NKG2C+, CD3+CD56+NKG2C- and CD3+CD56-NKG2C+ T cells provided the TCR beta repertoires. One of the eight sequenced donors was seronegative, whereas the other seven were HCMV-seropositive. Six of the donors carried dominant NKG2C+ clonotypes that took up roughly 1.0-8% of their CD8+ T cells. Researchers report these clonotypes also headed the CD3+CD56-NKG2C+ fraction in a handful of donors.

The sample taken for sequencing was CD4+ T cells sorted from blood. This receptor was obtained from a woman younger than 35 in good health. The V and J genes are TRBV10-3 and TRBJ1-1; the match to TRBD1 covers 7 bases. The CDR3 protein is CAIRGQMNTEAFF. The CDR3 DNA is TGTGCCATCAGGGGACAGATGAACACTGAAGCTTTCTTT.